This T cell receptor (beta chain) was observed in a study of shared clonotypes between healthy human individuals. Recent vaccinations or acute infections were absent in the healthy HIV-negative adult donors. Tens of millions of PBMCs were counted before genomic DNA extraction. Trimming left V 6 bases short and J 10 bases short, with 28 bases between. CDR3 length: 17 residues. CDR1 and CDR2 (germline): MDHEN, SYDVKM. Sequenced by immunoSEQ multiplex PCR; TCRdb stores in-frame clones only, minus some. The sample has about 480,000 clones, around 79% seen once; the top ten hold 12%. Sequencing used PBMCs. The sequence derives from a woman aged 40 to 50 in good health. Some clones in this sample may be carry-over from other donors' samples. This chain uses TRBV28 with TRBJ2-1; the D gene is possibly TRBD1 (10 bases). Here the CDR3 DNA reads TGTGCCAGCAGCCCTCGGACAGGGGGTGTGACTAGCGGAGAGCAGTTCTTC. Protein product: CASSPRTGGVTSGEQFF.